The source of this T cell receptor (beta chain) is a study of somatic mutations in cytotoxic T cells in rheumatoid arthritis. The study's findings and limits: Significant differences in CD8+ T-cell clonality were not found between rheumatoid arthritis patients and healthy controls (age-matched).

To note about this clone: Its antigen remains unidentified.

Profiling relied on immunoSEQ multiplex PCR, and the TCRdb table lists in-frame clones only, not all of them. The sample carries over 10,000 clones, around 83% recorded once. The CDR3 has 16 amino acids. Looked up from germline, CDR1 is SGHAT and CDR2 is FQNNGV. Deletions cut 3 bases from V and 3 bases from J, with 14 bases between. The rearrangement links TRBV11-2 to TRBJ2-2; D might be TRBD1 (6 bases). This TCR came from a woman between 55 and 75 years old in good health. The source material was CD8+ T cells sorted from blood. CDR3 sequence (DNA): TGTGCCAGCAGCTTCCGCGGACAGAGCGACACCGGGGAGCTGTTTTTT. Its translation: CASSFRGQSDTGELFF.